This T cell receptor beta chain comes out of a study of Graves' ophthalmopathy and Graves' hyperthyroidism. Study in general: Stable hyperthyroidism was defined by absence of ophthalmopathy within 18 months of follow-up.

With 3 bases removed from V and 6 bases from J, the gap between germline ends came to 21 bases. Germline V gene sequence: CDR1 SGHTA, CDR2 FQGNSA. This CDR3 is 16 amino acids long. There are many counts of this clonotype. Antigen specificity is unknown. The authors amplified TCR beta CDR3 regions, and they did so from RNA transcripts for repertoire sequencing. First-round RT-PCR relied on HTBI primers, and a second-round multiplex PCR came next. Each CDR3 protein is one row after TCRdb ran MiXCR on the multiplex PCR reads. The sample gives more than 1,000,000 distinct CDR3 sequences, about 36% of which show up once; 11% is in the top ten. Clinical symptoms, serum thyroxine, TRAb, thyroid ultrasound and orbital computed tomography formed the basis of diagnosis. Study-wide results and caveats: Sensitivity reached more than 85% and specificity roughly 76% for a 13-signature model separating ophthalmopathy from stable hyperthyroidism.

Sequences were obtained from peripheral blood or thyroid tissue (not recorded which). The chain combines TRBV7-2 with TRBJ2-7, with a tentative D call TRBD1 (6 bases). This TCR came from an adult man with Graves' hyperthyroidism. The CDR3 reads CASSLEPGHPYLEQYF. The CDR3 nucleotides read TGTGCCAGCAGCTTGGAACCGGGACATCCGTATCTCGAGCAGTACTTC. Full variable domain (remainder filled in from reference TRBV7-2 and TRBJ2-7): GAGVSQSPSNKVTEKGKDVELRCDPISGHTALYWYRQSLGQGLEFLIYFQGNSAPDKSGLPSDRFSAERTGGSVSTLTIQRTQQEDSAVYLCASSLEPGHPYLEQYFGPGTRLTVT.